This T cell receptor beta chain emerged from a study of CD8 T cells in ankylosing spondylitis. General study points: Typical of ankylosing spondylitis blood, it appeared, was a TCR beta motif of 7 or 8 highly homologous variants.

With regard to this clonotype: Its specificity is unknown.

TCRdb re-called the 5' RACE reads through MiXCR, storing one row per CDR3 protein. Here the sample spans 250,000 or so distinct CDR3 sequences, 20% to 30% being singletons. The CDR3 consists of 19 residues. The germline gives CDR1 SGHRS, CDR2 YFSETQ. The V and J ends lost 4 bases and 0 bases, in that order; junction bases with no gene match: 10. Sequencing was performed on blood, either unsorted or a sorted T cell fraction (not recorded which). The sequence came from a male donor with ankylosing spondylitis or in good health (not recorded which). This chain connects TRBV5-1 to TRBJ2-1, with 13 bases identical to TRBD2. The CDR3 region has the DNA TGCGCCAGCAGCCCCCCGAAGGGGACTAGCGGGGCCTCCTACAATGAGCAGTTCTTC. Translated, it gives CASSPPKGTSGASYNEQFF. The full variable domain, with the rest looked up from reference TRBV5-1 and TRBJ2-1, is KAGVTQTPRYLIKTRGQQVTLSCSPISGHRSVSWYQQTPGQGLQFLFEYFSETQRNKGNFPGRFSGRQFSNSRSEMNVSTLELGDSALYLCASSPPKGTSGASYNEQFFGPGTRLTVL.